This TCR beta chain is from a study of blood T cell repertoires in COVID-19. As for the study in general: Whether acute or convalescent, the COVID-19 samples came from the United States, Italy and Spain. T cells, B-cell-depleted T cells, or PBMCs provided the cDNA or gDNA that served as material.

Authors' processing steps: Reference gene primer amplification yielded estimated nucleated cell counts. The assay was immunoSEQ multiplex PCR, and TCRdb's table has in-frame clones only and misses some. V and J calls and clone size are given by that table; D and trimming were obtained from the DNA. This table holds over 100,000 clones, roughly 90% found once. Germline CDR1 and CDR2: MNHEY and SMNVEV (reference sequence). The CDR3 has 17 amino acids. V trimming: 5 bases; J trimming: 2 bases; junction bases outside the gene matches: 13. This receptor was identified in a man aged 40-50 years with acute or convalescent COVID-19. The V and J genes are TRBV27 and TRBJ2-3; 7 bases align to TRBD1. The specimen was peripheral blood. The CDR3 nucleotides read TGTGCCAGCAGTCTCCAATCAGGGGGTAAAGACACAGATACGCAGTATTTT. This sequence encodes CASSLQSGGKDTDTQYF.